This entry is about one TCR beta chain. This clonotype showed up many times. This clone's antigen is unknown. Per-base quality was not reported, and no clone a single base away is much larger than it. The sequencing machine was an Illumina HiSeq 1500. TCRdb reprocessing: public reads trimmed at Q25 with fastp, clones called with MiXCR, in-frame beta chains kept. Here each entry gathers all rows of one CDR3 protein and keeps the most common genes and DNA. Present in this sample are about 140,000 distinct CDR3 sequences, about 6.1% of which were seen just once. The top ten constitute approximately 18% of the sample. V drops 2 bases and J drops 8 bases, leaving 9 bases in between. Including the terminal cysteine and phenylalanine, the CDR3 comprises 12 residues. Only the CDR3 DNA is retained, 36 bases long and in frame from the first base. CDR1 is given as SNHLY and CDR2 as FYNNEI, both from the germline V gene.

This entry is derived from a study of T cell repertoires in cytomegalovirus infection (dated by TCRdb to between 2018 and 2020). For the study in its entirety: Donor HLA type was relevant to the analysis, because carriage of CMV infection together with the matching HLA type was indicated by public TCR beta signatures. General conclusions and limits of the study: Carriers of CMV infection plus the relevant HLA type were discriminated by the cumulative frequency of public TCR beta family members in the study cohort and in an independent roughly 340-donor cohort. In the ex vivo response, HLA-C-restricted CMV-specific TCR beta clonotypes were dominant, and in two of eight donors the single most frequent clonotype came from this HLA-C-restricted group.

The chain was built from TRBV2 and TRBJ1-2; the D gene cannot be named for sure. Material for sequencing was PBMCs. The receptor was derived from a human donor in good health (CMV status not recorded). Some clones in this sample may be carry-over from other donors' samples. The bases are TGTGCCAGCAGTGAAAACCGTGTGGGCTACACCTTC. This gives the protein CASSENRVGYTF.